What follows are 7 T cell receptor beta chains derived from one specimen sequenced in a study of T cells in Graves' hyperthyroidism and ophthalmopathy. Regions amplified from RNA transcripts were the TCR beta CDR3 regions. The primer set for the first-round RT-PCR of the TCR CDR3 was HTBI. TCRdb processed the multiplex PCR reads anew with MiXCR; each CDR3 protein has one entry. The table has around 600,000 distinct CDR3 sequences, about 14% seen once. What was sequenced was blood. The receptors were sampled from a woman in her fifties or sixties with Graves' ophthalmopathy.

This clonotype occurred many times. The chain links TRBV7-2 to TRBJ2-1; TRBD1 aligns across 7 bases. The CDR3 has 16 amino acids. With 1 base clipped from V and 0 bases from J, the junction kept 3 bases outside the gene matches. Germline assignment: CDR1 SGHTA and CDR2 FQGNSA. CDR3 amino acids: CASSLDRDSSYNEQFF. The CDR3 nucleotides read TGTGCCAGCAGCTTAGACAGGGACAGCTCCTACAATGAGCAGTTCTTC.

This clonotype has a handful of counts. The gene calls are TRBV6-1 and TRBJ1-5; TRBD1 might be the D (5 bases). This CDR3 region has 16 residues. Germline V CDR1 and CDR2: MNHNS, SASEGT. Trimming shortened V by 5 bases and J by 0 bases, and 14 bases separated the two germline ends. The CDR3 DNA follows: TGTGCCAGCAGTTTCCGACAGACCCATAGCAATCAGCCCCAGCATTTT. Protein product: CASSFRQTHSNQPQHF.

This clonotype was seen only a few times. The chain employs TRBV6-2 or TRBV6-3 and TRBJ2-7; D not resolved. Germline V gives CDR1 MNHEY, CDR2 SVGEGT. This CDR3 region has 13 residues. V dropped 7 bases and J dropped 3 bases, with 13 bases sitting between them. The CDR3 nucleotides read TGTGCCAGCAAACCAGGAGTGGGCTACGAGCAGTACTTC. This translates into CASKPGVGYEQYF.

This chain links TRBV19 with TRBJ1-6, with TRBD1 matching over 7 bases. V lost 7 bases to trimming and J lost 7 bases; unmatched junction nucleotides: 10. This CDR3 region has 15 residues. Germline V gene lookup returns CDR1 LNHDA and CDR2 SQIVND (reference sequence). This CDR3 is CASNPTGARNSPLHF. As DNA, the CDR3 is TGTGCCAGTAATCCCACAGGGGCCAGGAATTCACCCCTCCACTTT.

This clonotype has more than one count but fewer than ten. This chain links TRBV4-2 with TRBJ1-5; D is ambiguous. CDR1 is LGHNA, CDR2 YNFKEQ, per germline. Trimming took off 1 base at V and 2 bases at J, with 12 bases between the two ends. This CDR3 has 16 amino acids. The CDR3 sequence: CASSQGASIGNQPQHF. CDR3 coding DNA: TGTGCCAGCAGCCAAGGAGCATCAATAGGCAATCAGCCCCAGCATTTT.

The V call is TRBV19, the J call TRBJ2-2, with D perhaps matching TRBD1 or TRBD2 (5 bases each). V gave up 8 bases and J gave up 2 bases, with 12 bases separating them. CDR1 LNHDA and CDR2 SQIVND come from the germline V gene (reference sequence). The CDR3 runs 14 residues. This CDR3 reads CASATGRNTGELFF. The CDR3 DNA is TGTGCCAGTGCAACGGGACGTAACACCGGGGAGCTGTTTTTT.

There are many counts of this clonotype. The CDR3 here is CSARGLPGGHEQFF. CDR3 nucleotides: TGCAGTGCTAGAGGACTCCCCGGGGGACATGAGCAGTTCTTC. The chain couples TRBV20-1 to TRBJ2-1; D is perhaps TRBD2 (6 bases). Per germline, CDR1 DFQATT and CDR2 SNEGSKA (reference sequence). V lost 1 base to trimming and J lost 8 bases, with 15 bases between them. This CDR3 comprises 14 residues.